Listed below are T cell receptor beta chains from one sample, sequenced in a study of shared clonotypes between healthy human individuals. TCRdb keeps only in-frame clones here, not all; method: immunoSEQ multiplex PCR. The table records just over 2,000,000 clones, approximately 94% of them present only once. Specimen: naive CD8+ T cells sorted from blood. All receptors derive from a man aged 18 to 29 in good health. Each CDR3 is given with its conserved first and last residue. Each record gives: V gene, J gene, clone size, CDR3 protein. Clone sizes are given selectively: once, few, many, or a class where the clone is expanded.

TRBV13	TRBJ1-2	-	CASSFGQGNYGYTF
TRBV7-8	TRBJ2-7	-	CASSYRLVHEQYF
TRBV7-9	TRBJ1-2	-	CASSSAPGNRDGYTF
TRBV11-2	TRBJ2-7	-	CASSLGLAGTPRQYF
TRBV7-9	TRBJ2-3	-	CASSLAYSDTQYF
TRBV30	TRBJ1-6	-	CAWGGMDNSPLHF
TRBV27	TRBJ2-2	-	CASSLSIYREDTGELFF
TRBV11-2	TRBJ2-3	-	CASSLLVTRKGDDTQYF
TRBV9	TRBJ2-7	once	CASRGDGEQYF
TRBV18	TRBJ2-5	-	CASSPETSNQYF
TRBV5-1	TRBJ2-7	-	CASSPSDRYYEQYF
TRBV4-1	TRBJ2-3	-	CASNWGSTDTQYF
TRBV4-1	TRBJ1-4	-	CASSQDRQRGNEKLFF
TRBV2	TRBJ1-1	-	CASSPRTGGIGTEAFF
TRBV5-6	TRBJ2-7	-	CASRLTGIVEQYF
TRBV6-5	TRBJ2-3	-	CASSYRASGPTDTQYF
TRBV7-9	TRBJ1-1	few	CASMEMGTEAFF
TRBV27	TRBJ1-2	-	CASSSGQGWTGYTF
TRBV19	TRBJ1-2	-	CASSPHQSYGYTF
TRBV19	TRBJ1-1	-	CASSPLAGYGTTEAFF
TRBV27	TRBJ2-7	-	CATQVDGTAPYEQYF
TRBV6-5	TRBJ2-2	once	CASSYFWDPGELFF
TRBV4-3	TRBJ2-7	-	CASSQVQGAYEQYF
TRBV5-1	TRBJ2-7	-	CASSLEGVYEQYF